This T cell receptor (beta chain) was recovered during a study of blood T cells in healthy people across ages. Study in general: There was about one barcoded beta molecule captured by template switching per two T cells. Study-wide findings and caveats: The unknown donor CMV status may have confounded expanded clonotype changes.

With each sample, at least 5 micrograms of total RNA were extracted. The second PCR ran roughly 6 to 12 cycles with a sample-barcoded 5' primer and J-beta primers. TCRdb re-analysed the 5' RACE reads in MiXCR, keeping a single row per CDR3 protein. The repertoire consists of some 1.5 million distinct CDR3 sequences, with 42% occurring once and the leading ten covering around 4%. Remarks on this clonotype: Its antigen is not identified.

CDR3 size: 13 residues. V lost 3 bases, J lost 5 bases, and 11 bases lay in between. Germline-derived CDR1 and CDR2 are DFQATT and SNEGSKA (reference sequence). The sample consisted of blood. V usage is TRBV20-1 and J usage is TRBJ2-1; D gene ambiguous. The sequence derives from a woman younger than 30 in good health. The CDR3 sequence: CSARGGVHNEQFF. CDR3 DNA sequence: TGCAGTGCTAGGGGTGGCGTCCACAATGAGCAGTTCTTC.